This T cell receptor (beta chain) comes out of a study of regulatory T cells in long-lasting Graves disease. Building of the TCR beta libraries involved iRepertoire HTBI primers and Arm-PCR of CDR3 regions. TCRdb re-called the multiplex PCR reads through MiXCR, storing one row per CDR3 protein. This sample has about 290,000 distinct CDR3 sequences, with around 21% found just once. CDR1 is KGHSH and CDR2 is LQKENI in the germline V gene. V was trimmed by 2 bases and J by 3 bases, leaving 19 bases between them. The CDR3 loop spans 18 amino acids. Documented time point: persistent/refractory GD, antithyroid drugs over 5 years with positive TRAb. Researchers made the TCR library from RNA that was extracted from PBMCs.

The sequencing here drew on peripheral blood mononuclear cells (PBMCs), taken when the disease was refractory, from a patient treated with antithyroid drugs. V is TRBV18 and J is TRBJ2-2; D remains unclear. This TCR derives from a female donor with Graves disease. CDR3 DNA: TGTGCCAGCTCACCAATGGCTCTCCTGCCTGGGTACACCGGGGAGCTGTTTTTT. Translating it yields CASSPMALLPGYTGELFF.